Listed below are T cell receptor beta chains from one sample, sequenced in a study of Graves' ophthalmopathy and Graves' hyperthyroidism. TCRdb called the multiplex PCR reads again in MiXCR, with one record for every CDR3 protein. The sample lists about 390,000 distinct CDR3 sequences, 15% seen once, with approximately 7% in the top ten. Sequencing was performed on peripheral blood. The receptors were sampled from a woman under 30 with stable Graves' hyperthyroidism. The CDR3 runs from the conserved cysteine through the conserved F or W. A D gene is named only where the DNA matches it firmly. Clone size is shown for a subset of rows, as once, few, many or a class of expanded clone.

d_call: TRBD1; j_call: TRBJ2-5; clone_size: many; v_call: TRBV12-3/TRBV12-4; cdr3_aa: CASSPSDRGETQYF; cdr3_nt: TGTGCCAGCAGTCCCTCCGACAGGGGAGAGACCCAGTACTTC
d_call: .; j_call: TRBJ1-3; clone_size: many; v_call: TRBV4-2; cdr3_aa: CASSQDVADGNTIYF; cdr3_nt: TGTGCCAGCAGCCAAGATGTCGCCGATGGAAACACCATATATTTT
d_call: TRBD1; j_call: TRBJ1-1; clone_size: .; v_call: TRBV6-2/TRBV6-3; cdr3_aa: CASSPGTVGGLYTEAFF; cdr3_nt: TGTGCCAGCAGCCCCGGGACAGTTGGGGGATTATACACTGAAGCTTTCTTT
d_call: .; j_call: TRBJ2-7; clone_size: many; v_call: TRBV6-5; cdr3_aa: CASSYGQVTDYEQYF; cdr3_nt: TGTGCCAGCAGTTACGGTCAGGTCACAGACTACGAGCAGTACTTC
d_call: .; j_call: TRBJ1-5; clone_size: many; v_call: TRBV20-1; cdr3_aa: CSARGQSNQPQHF; cdr3_nt: TGCAGTGCTAGAGGACAGTCAAATCAGCCCCAGCATTTT
d_call: .; j_call: TRBJ2-7; clone_size: many; v_call: TRBV5-1; cdr3_aa: CASSSGLTYEQYF; cdr3_nt: TGCGCCAGCAGCAGCGGACTTACCTACGAGCAGTACTTC
d_call: TRBD2; j_call: TRBJ2-5; clone_size: many; v_call: TRBV7-2; cdr3_aa: CASGTRGVTQYF; cdr3_nt: TGTGCCAGCGGGACTAGGGGGGTGACCCAGTACTTC
d_call: .; j_call: TRBJ1-2; clone_size: few; v_call: TRBV11-1; cdr3_aa: CASSSPGGRANYGYTF; cdr3_nt: TGTGCCAGCAGCTCTCCGGGGGGGCGAGCTAACTATGGCTACACCTTC
d_call: .; j_call: TRBJ2-7; clone_size: many; v_call: TRBV12-3/TRBV12-4; cdr3_aa: CASSLGPLDEQYF; cdr3_nt: TGTGCCAGCAGTTTAGGGCCTTTGGACGAGCAGTACTTC
d_call: .; j_call: TRBJ1-3; clone_size: many; v_call: TRBV14; cdr3_aa: CASSQRGTYSGNTIYF; cdr3_nt: TGTGCCAGCAGCCAAAGGGGGACTTACTCTGGAAACACCATATATTTT
d_call: .; j_call: TRBJ1-1; clone_size: .; v_call: TRBV6-1; cdr3_aa: CASARTNTEAFF; cdr3_nt: TGTGCCAGCGCGCGGACGAACACTGAAGCTTTCTTT
d_call: .; j_call: TRBJ2-3; clone_size: many; v_call: TRBV5-1; cdr3_aa: CASSLDGPRRGITDTQYF; cdr3_nt: TGCGCCAGCAGCTTGGACGGTCCTAGGCGGGGAATCACAGATACGCAGTATTTT
d_call: .; j_call: TRBJ1-1; clone_size: many; v_call: TRBV29-1; cdr3_aa: CSVSDSYTEAFF; cdr3_nt: TGCAGCGTTTCGGACAGTTACACTGAAGCTTTCTTT
d_call: TRBD1; j_call: TRBJ2-5; clone_size: .; v_call: TRBV18; cdr3_aa: CASSPSFRGQETQYF; cdr3_nt: TGTGCCAGCTCACCGAGCTTCAGGGGGCAAGAGACCCAGTACTTC
d_call: TRBD1; j_call: TRBJ1-2; clone_size: many; v_call: TRBV12-3/TRBV12-4; cdr3_aa: CASSLGQAYTNYGYTF; cdr3_nt: TGTGCCAGCAGTCTGGGACAGGCGTACACTAACTATGGCTACACCTTC
d_call: TRBD2; j_call: TRBJ2-2; clone_size: many; v_call: TRBV15; cdr3_aa: CATSRDRGGPGGELFF; cdr3_nt: TGTGCCACCAGCAGAGATCGGGGGGGCCCAGGCGGGGAGCTGTTTTTT
d_call: .; j_call: TRBJ1-2; clone_size: many; v_call: TRBV19; cdr3_aa: CASSILPGARDGYTF; cdr3_nt: TGTGCCAGTAGTATCCTCCCAGGGGCAAGAGATGGCTACACCTTC
d_call: TRBD1; j_call: TRBJ1-2; clone_size: .; v_call: TRBV20-1; cdr3_aa: CSARTGGADYGYTF; cdr3_nt: TGCAGTGCTAGGACAGGGGGCGCCGACTATGGCTACACCTTC
d_call: .; j_call: TRBJ1-2; clone_size: many; v_call: TRBV10-3; cdr3_aa: CAISESMSHGYTF; cdr3_nt: TGTGCCATCAGTGAGTCTATGTCCCATGGCTACACCTTC
d_call: .; j_call: TRBJ1-1; clone_size: many; v_call: TRBV6-5; cdr3_aa: CASAQRHTEAFF; cdr3_nt: TGTGCCAGCGCGCAGCGGCACACTGAAGCTTTCTTT
d_call: .; j_call: TRBJ1-1; clone_size: many; v_call: TRBV12-5; cdr3_aa: CASGLVGYTEAFF; cdr3_nt: TGTGCTAGTGGTTTGGTTGGGTACACTGAAGCTTTCTTT
d_call: TRBD1; j_call: TRBJ1-5; clone_size: many; v_call: TRBV27; cdr3_aa: CASSLSQGGQPQHF; cdr3_nt: TGTGCCAGCAGTTTATCCCAGGGGGGTCAGCCCCAGCATTTT
d_call: TRBD2; j_call: TRBJ2-5; clone_size: many; v_call: TRBV6-4; cdr3_aa: CASSEDLAGNEYQETQYF; cdr3_nt: TGTGCCAGCAGTGAGGATCTAGCGGGGAACGAGTACCAAGAGACCCAGTACTTC
d_call: .; j_call: TRBJ2-4; clone_size: many; v_call: TRBV6-1; cdr3_aa: CASSEILAKNIKYF; cdr3_nt: TGTGCCAGCAGTGAAATCCTAGCCAAAAACATTAAGTACTTC
d_call: .; j_call: TRBJ2-7; clone_size: .; v_call: TRBV11-1; cdr3_aa: CASSLQNLYEQYF; cdr3_nt: TGTGCCAGCAGCCTTCAAAACCTCTACGAGCAGTACTTC
d_call: TRBD1; j_call: TRBJ1-1; clone_size: many; v_call: TRBV5-1; cdr3_aa: CASSLNVGQEAFF; cdr3_nt: TGCGCCAGCAGCTTGAATGTGGGACAGGAAGCTTTCTTT
d_call: .; j_call: TRBJ2-2; clone_size: many; v_call: TRBV7-3; cdr3_aa: CASSSEGPTGELFF; cdr3_nt: TGTGCCAGCAGCTCAGAGGGCCCCACCGGGGAGCTGTTTTTT
d_call: .; j_call: TRBJ2-7; clone_size: many; v_call: TRBV12-3/TRBV12-4; cdr3_aa: CASTPGHNSYEQYF; cdr3_nt: TGTGCCAGCACCCCGGGACACAACTCCTACGAGCAGTACTTC